This TCR beta chain appears in the sequencing data of a study of cytomegalovirus exposure and HLA in healthy donors. About this clone: Its matching antigen is unknown.

This PCR relied on a set of 60 Vbeta primers and 13 Jbeta primers. Data came from immunoSEQ multiplex PCR; TCRdb stores just in-frame clones and leaves some out. The sample holds hundreds of thousands of clones; around nine tenths are singletons and the top ten take about 2%. The CDR3 totals 17 residues. Trimming shortened V by 2 bases and J by 0 bases, and 17 bases separated the two germline ends. Germline CDR1 is SGHRS and CDR2 is YFSETQ. Study observations and caveats: In the analysis, some V segments, TRBV6-2 and TRBV6-3 included, were excluded as indistinguishable. Per a prior analysis, the majority of TCR beta V segments were productive roughly 87% or roughly 30% of the time.

The chain links TRBV5-1 to TRBJ1-2, with D perhaps TRBD1 (5 bases). The clonotype was recovered from a woman younger than 35 in good health and CMV-seronegative. Sequenced input: PBMCs. CDR3 sequence (DNA): TGCGCCAGCAGCTTTAAGGGGCAAGTCATCACTAACTATGGCTACACCTTC. Amino acids: CASSFKGQVITNYGYTF. Using reference TRBV5-1 and TRBJ1-2 for the parts outside the CDR3, the full variable domain is KAGVTQTPRYLIKTRGQQVTLSCSPISGHRSVSWYQQTPGQGLQFLFEYFSETQRNKGNFPGRFSGRQFSNSRSEMNVSTLELGDSALYLCASSFKGQVITNYGYTFGSGTRLTVV.